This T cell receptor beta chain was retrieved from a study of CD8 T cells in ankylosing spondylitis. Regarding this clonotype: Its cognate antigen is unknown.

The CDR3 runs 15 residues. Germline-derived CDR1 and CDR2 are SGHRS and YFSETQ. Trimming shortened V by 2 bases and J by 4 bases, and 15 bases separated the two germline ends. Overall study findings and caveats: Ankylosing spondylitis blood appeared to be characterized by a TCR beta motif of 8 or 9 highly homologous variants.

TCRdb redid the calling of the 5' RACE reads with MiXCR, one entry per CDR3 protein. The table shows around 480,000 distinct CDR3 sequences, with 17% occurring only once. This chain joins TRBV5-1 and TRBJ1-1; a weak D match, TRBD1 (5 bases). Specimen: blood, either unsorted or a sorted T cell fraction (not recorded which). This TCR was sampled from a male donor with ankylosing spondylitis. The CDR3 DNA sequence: TGCGCCAGCAGCTTAGGCGGGGCGGGAAGCACTGAAGCTTTCTTT. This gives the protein CASSLGGAGSTEAFF.